A single TCR beta chain is shown here with its context. The source of the sample is a study of beta chain features in type 1 diabetes. Reverse transcription of all isolated RNA meant that expressed TCRB transcripts were sequenced. Sequencing used immunoSEQ multiplex PCR; TCRdb keeps in-frame clones, though not all of them. In the table there are under 200,000 clones, approximately 9.1% of which are singletons. Germline V CDR1 and CDR2: GTSNPN, SVGIG (reference sequence). Losses at the gene ends were 0 bases for V and 0 bases for J; bases not matched to a gene: 10. This CDR3 comprises 18 residues. This clonotype was obtained from a woman under 30 in good health. The chain employs TRBV30 and TRBJ2-7, with 11 nucleotides matching TRBD1. The sequencing sample was made of central memory CD4+ T cells from blood. CDR3 protein: CAWSVGTGGNAYSYEQYF. CDR3 sequence (DNA): TGTGCCTGGAGTGTGGGGACAGGGGGAAATGCGTACTCCTACGAGCAGTACTTC.